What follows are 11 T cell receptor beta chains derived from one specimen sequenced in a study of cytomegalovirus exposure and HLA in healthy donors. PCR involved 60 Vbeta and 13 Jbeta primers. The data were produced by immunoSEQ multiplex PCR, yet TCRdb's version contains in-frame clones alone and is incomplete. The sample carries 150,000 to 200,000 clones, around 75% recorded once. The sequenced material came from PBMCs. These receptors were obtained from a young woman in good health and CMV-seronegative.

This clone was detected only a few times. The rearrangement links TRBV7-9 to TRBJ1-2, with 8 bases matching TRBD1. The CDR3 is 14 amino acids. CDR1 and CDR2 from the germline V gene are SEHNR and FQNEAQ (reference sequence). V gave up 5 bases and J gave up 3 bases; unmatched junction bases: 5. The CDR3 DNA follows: TGTGCCAGCAGCACAGGACAGGGCGACTATGGCTACACCTTC. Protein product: CASSTGQGDYGYTF. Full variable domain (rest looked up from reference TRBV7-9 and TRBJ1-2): DTGVSQNPRHKITKRGQNVTFRCDPISEHNRLYWYRQTLGQGPEFLTYFQNEAQLEKSRLLSDRFSAERPKGSFSTLEIQRTEQGDSAMYLCASSTGQGDYGYTFGSGTRLTVV.

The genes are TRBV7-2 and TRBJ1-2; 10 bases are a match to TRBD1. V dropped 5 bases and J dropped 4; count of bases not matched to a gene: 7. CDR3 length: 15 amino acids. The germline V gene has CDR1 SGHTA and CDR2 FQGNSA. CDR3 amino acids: CASSPRQGAIYGYTF. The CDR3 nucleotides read TGTGCCAGCAGCCCTAGACAGGGGGCCATCTATGGCTACACCTTC.

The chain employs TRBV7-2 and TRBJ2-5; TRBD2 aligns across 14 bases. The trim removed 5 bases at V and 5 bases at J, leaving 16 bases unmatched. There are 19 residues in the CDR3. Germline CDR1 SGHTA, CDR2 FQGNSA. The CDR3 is CASSLSDRLAGGYLETQYF. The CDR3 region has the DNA TGTGCCAGCAGCCTCTCCGATAGACTAGCGGGAGGGTACTTGGAGACCCAGTACTTC. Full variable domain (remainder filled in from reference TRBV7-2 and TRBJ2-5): GAGVSQSPSNKVTEKGKDVELRCDPISGHTALYWYRQSLGQGLEFLIYFQGNSAPDKSGLPSDRFSAERTGGSVSTLTIQRTQQEDSAVYLCASSLSDRLAGGYLETQYFGPGTRLLVL.

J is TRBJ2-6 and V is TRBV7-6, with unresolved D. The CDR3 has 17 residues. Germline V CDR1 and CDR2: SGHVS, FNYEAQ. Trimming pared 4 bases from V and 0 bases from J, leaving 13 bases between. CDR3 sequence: CASSSSRFGSGANVLTF. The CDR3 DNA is TGTGCCAGCAGCTCATCCCGTTTCGGCTCTGGGGCCAACGTCCTGACTTTC.

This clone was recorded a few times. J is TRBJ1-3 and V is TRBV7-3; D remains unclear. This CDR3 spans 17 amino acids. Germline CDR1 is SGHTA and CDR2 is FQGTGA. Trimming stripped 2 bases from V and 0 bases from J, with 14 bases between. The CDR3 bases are TGTGCCAGCAGCTTACGCGGGGTTCAGTACTCTGGAAACACCATATATTTT. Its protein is CASSLRGVQYSGNTIYF.

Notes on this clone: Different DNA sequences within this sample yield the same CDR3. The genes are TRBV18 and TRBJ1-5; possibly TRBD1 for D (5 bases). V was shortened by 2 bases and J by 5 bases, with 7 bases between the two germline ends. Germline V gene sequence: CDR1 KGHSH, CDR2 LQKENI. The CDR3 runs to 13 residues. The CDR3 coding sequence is TGTGCCAGCTCACCAGGGGGGGATCAGCCCCAGCATTTT. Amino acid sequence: CASSPGGDQPQHF.

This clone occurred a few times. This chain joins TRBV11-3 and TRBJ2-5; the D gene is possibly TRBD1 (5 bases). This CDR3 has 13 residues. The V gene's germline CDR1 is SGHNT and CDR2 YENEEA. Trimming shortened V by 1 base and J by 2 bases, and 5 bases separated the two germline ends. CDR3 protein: CASSLGQQETQYF. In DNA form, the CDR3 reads TGTGCCAGCAGCTTAGGACAGCAAGAGACCCAGTACTTC.

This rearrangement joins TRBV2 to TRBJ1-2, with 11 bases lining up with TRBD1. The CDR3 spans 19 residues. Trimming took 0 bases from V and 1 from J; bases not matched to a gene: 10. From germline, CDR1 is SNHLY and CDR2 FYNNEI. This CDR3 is CASSEAEYRGTGGNYGYTF. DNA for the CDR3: TGTGCCAGCAGTGAAGCGGAATATAGGGGGACAGGGGGTAACTATGGCTACACCTTC.

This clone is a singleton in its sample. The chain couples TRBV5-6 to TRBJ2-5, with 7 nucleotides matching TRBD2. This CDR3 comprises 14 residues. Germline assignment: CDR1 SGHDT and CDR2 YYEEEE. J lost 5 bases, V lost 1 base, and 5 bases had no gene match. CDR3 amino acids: CASSLPLGGETQYF. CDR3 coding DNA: TGTGCCAGCAGCTTGCCTCTGGGGGGGGAGACCCAGTACTTC.

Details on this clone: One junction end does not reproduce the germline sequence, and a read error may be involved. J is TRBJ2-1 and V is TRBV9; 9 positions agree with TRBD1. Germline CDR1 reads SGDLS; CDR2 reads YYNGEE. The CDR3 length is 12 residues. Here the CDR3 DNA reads TGTGCCAGCAGTGGGACCGGGACAGGGATCCTCTTC. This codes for CASSGTGTGILF.

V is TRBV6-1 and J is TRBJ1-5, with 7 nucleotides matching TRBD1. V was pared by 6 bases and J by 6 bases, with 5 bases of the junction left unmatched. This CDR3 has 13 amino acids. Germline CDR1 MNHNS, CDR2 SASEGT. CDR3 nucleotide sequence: TGTGCCAGCAGAACAGGGGTGGGTCAGCCCCAGCATTTT. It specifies CASRTGVGQPQHF.